Below are 6 T cell receptor beta chains sequenced from a single sample in a study of a mutant IDH1 vaccine in newly diagnosed glioma. The data were produced by immunoSEQ multiplex PCR, yet TCRdb's version contains in-frame clones alone and is incomplete. The sample lists 31,000 or so clones; roughly 80% were seen once. No antigen has been identified for these receptors. Described time point: week 35, safety follow-up. Mutant IDH1 20-mer peptide, at 300 ug, made up each vaccine dose, with topical imiquimod. The sequences come from PBMCs, collected from a glioma patient whose treatment included an IDH1 peptide vaccine. These receptors were obtained from a man aged 25 to 40 with glioma.

The rearrangement joins TRBV9 to TRBJ2-1; 8 bases line up with TRBD1. CDR1 is SGDLS and CDR2 is YYNGEE in the germline V gene. The length of the CDR3 is 15 residues. Losses at the gene ends were 7 bases for V and 3 bases for J; bases not matched to a gene: 9. The CDR3 bases are TGTGCCAGCGCTACGACAGGGGACTTCTACAATGAGCAGTTCTTC. As protein: CASATTGDFYNEQFF.

V is TRBV6-6 and J is TRBJ1-3; a possible D gene is TRBD1 (5 bases). CDR1 MNHNY and CDR2 SVGAGI come from the germline V gene (reference sequence). The germline V and J ends were trimmed by 8 bases and 2 bases, with 16 bases remaining between them. This CDR3 is built from 15 residues. The CDR3 spells CASRLQGVAGNTIYF. In nucleotides, the CDR3 is TGTGCCAGCCGCCTTCAGGGAGTCGCTGGAAACACCATATATTTT.

V usage is TRBV27 and J usage is TRBJ1-1, with D uncertain. V shed 6 bases and J shed 0 bases, with 8 bases lying between them. The CDR3 extends over 13 amino acids. Germline-derived CDR1 and CDR2 are MNHEY and SMNVEV (reference sequence). Written as DNA, the CDR3 is TGTGCCAGCAGCCACAAGATGAACACTGAAGCTTTCTTT. It is translated as CASSHKMNTEAFF.

This CDR3 is CASSPGQGGSGNTIYF. The CDR3 DNA is TGCGCCAGCAGCCCCGGACAGGGGGGCTCCGGAAACACCATATATTTT. The J gene is TRBJ1-3, the V gene TRBV5-1, with 10 bases lining up with TRBD1. Germline assignment: CDR1 SGHRS and CDR2 YFSETQ. CDR3 length equals 16 residues. Trimming removed 4 bases from V and 4 bases from J; junction bases left unmatched: 8. The full variable domain, with the rest looked up from reference TRBV5-1 and TRBJ1-3, is KAGVTQTPRYLIKTRGQQVTLSCSPISGHRSVSWYQQTPGQGLQFLFEYFSETQRNKGNFPGRFSGRQFSNSRSEMNVSTLELGDSALYLCASSPGQGGSGNTIYFGEGSWLTVV.

In this sample, this clone turned up a few times. The chain is built from TRBV5-4 and TRBJ1-5; TRBD1 is a possible D gene (6 bases). V was trimmed by 0 bases and J by 6 bases, leaving 13 bases between them. The length of the CDR3 is 15 residues. Germline V gene lookup returns CDR1 SGHNT and CDR2 YYREEE (reference sequence). CDR3 loop: CASSLDQGMAQPQHF. In DNA, the CDR3 is TGTGCCAGCAGCTTGGACCAGGGGATGGCTCAGCCCCAGCATTTT.

V is TRBV28 and J is TRBJ2-7; 7 bases agree with TRBD1. This CDR3 region has 16 residues. Losses at the gene ends were 3 bases for V and 0 bases for J; bases not matched to a gene: 8. Germline CDR1 and CDR2: MDHEN and SYDVKM. The chain's CDR3 is CASSFLPDRASYEQYF. The CDR3 DNA reads TGTGCCAGCAGTTTTCTACCCGACAGGGCCTCCTACGAGCAGTACTTC.